A selection of T cell receptor beta chains follows, all from one sample in a study of OX40 agonist ivuxolimab in advanced cancers. TCRdb's table, derived via immunoSEQ multiplex PCR, lists solely in-frame clones and lacks some. The sample lists about 26,000 clones, 76% occurring once. Specimen: CD4+ or CD8+ T cells sorted from blood, collected in a trial of the OX40 agonist ivuxolimab. These receptors originate from an adult with an advanced solid tumor such as melanoma, head and neck, liver or kidney cancer. CDR3s leave out the opening cysteine and the closing phenylalanine or tryptophan. Only part of the rows carry a size: once, few, many, or a class if the clone is expanded.

cdr3_aa: ASSPGGGNEQY
v_call: TRBV18
clone_size: .

cdr3_aa: ASSSLGGDRATYGYT
v_call: TRBV11-2
clone_size: medium-sized

cdr3_aa: ASSRPPGQGRGIQY
v_call: TRBV11-2
clone_size: medium-sized

cdr3_aa: ASSLSGRGDSNQPQH
v_call: TRBV4-1
clone_size: .

cdr3_aa: ASSFLGVGEQY
v_call: TRBV5-8
clone_size: .

cdr3_aa: ASSQRGSGNTIY
v_call: TRBV4-2
clone_size: medium-sized

cdr3_aa: ASSLASSYEQY
v_call: TRBV7-7
clone_size: .

cdr3_aa: ASSRETNTYGYT
v_call: TRBV5-6
clone_size: .

cdr3_aa: ASSPYPPDRGANYGYT
v_call: TRBV18
clone_size: .

cdr3_aa: ASSLVNTEAF
v_call: TRBV5-1
clone_size: medium-sized

cdr3_aa: ASSPTVNTGELF
v_call: TRBV5-1
clone_size: .

cdr3_aa: ASSGDMNTEAF
v_call: TRBV2
clone_size: once

cdr3_aa: ASSPSAHPNTEAF
v_call: TRBV7-3
clone_size: .

cdr3_aa: ASSLGPGRIQETQY
v_call: TRBV7-6
clone_size: .

cdr3_aa: ASRELAGATGELF
v_call: TRBV19
clone_size: .

cdr3_aa: ASSEGLSGPTSNQPQH
v_call: TRBV6-1
clone_size: once

cdr3_aa: ASSLALGVGGEVYGYT
v_call: TRBV5-4
clone_size: .

cdr3_aa: ASGFSPERGVPRRVTDTQY
v_call: TRBV12-5
clone_size: .

cdr3_aa: ASSSPGGGVETQY
v_call: TRBV28
clone_size: .

cdr3_aa: ASSFRPLAGGSTDTQY
v_call: TRBV7-6
clone_size: few

cdr3_aa: ASSLQSGWQPQH
v_call: TRBV6-5
clone_size: .

cdr3_aa: ASSVEAHRSTDTQY
v_call: TRBV9
clone_size: .

cdr3_aa: ASSLSGAITQETQY
v_call: TRBV5-1
clone_size: .

cdr3_aa: ASSFGHPGAYEQY
v_call: TRBV6-5
clone_size: .

cdr3_aa: ASSLGQGAETQY
v_call: TRBV5-1
clone_size: .

cdr3_aa: ASSSGTSSAGETQY
v_call: TRBV11-3
clone_size: .

cdr3_aa: ASSSDHSGANVLT
v_call: TRBV6-5
clone_size: .

cdr3_aa: ASTMDTDTQY
v_call: TRBV19
clone_size: .

cdr3_aa: AWSTQNNQPQH
v_call: TRBV30
clone_size: .

cdr3_aa: ASNPGMNTEAF
v_call: TRBV7-8
clone_size: .

cdr3_aa: ASSLGAGPTGELF
v_call: TRBV5-6
clone_size: .

cdr3_aa: ASRGVGSLYEQY
v_call: TRBV2
clone_size: few

cdr3_aa: ASRPGAGDYNGYT
v_call: TRBV19
clone_size: .

cdr3_aa: ASSQTTGASGNTIY
v_call: TRBV5-5
clone_size: few

cdr3_aa: ASTRRGALNTEAF
v_call: TRBV25-1
clone_size: few

cdr3_aa: ASSLLAGLSTDTQY
v_call: TRBV5-4
clone_size: .

cdr3_aa: ASSRSPRGDSGNTIY
v_call: TRBV5-1
clone_size: few

cdr3_aa: ALRRAVNTEAF
v_call: TRBV30
clone_size: .

cdr3_aa: ASSLIGQDPRTGELF
v_call: TRBV7-3
clone_size: .

cdr3_aa: ASSPRQGAPAGEQY
v_call: TRBV9
clone_size: .

cdr3_aa: ASRATNSYNEQF
v_call: TRBV19
clone_size: once

cdr3_aa: ASRSPGGAGQY
v_call: TRBV6-5
clone_size: few

cdr3_aa: ASSLAVEGTSPLH
v_call: TRBV5-1
clone_size: .

cdr3_aa: SVDRGGRQNTEAF
v_call: TRBV29-1
clone_size: .

cdr3_aa: ASSSRSTGLIYEQY
v_call: TRBV5-1
clone_size: once

cdr3_aa: ASSLTLEAGELF
v_call: TRBV27
clone_size: .

cdr3_aa: ASGLVPVGNTEAF
v_call: TRBV12-5
clone_size: .

cdr3_aa: ASSARDRAYEQY
v_call: TRBV6-1
clone_size: .

cdr3_aa: ASSRNSNQPQH
v_call: TRBV5-8
clone_size: .

cdr3_aa: ATSSGPTDTQY
v_call: TRBV15
clone_size: .

cdr3_aa: SASAGDTQY
v_call: TRBV20-1
clone_size: .

cdr3_aa: ASSPQPAEKLF
v_call: TRBV6-5
clone_size: .

cdr3_aa: ASSPLGGNSYEQY
v_call: TRBV11-2
clone_size: .

cdr3_aa: ASSYTVSGNTIY
v_call: TRBV6-6
clone_size: .

cdr3_aa: ASWGQRRGYT
v_call: TRBV6-6
clone_size: .